Shown below are 19 T cell receptor beta chains from a single sample sequenced in a study of CD4 T cells in relation to SARS-CoV-2 and coronaviruses. Data came from immunoSEQ multiplex PCR; TCRdb stores just in-frame clones and leaves some out. The sample carries around 25,000 clones, more than 65% recorded once. Unexposed donor CD4+ T cells date from about 2011-2018, before the COVID-19 pandemic. After approximately 10 days of culture, CD4+ T cells were isolated. These receptors' antigens are unknown. Sample: CD4+ T cells from PBMCs, cultured in vitro. Every receptor here comes from a human donor in good health.

The rearrangement links TRBV28 to TRBJ1-6; TRBD1 agrees at 9 bases. The CDR3 runs 15 residues. J gave up 4 bases and V 6 bases, and 4 bases lay outside the gene matches. Per the germline V gene, CDR1 is MDHEN and CDR2 is SYDVKM. This CDR3 is CASRTGTGYNSPLHF. The CDR3 region has the DNA TGTGCCAGCAGGACCGGGACAGGGTATAATTCACCCCTCCACTTT.

The chain uses TRBV27 and TRBJ2-7; D is perhaps TRBD1 (5 bases). V was trimmed by 3 bases and J by 2 bases, leaving 14 bases between them. This CDR3 is built from 15 residues. The V gene's germline CDR1 is MNHEY and CDR2 SMNVEV (reference sequence). CDR3 protein: CASSFTGSPTYEQYF. The CDR3 DNA sequence: TGTGCCAGCAGTTTTACAGGTTCGCCCACCTACGAGCAGTACTTC.

The chain employs TRBV29-1 and TRBJ1-2, with D unresolved. Looked up from germline, CDR1 is SQVTM and CDR2 is ANQGSEA. The CDR3 is 10 amino acids. With 3 bases removed from V and 6 bases from J, the gap between germline ends came to 5 bases. CDR3 residues: CSVDEDGYTF. DNA of the CDR3: TGCAGCGTTGATGAGGATGGCTACACCTTC.

The rearrangement joins TRBV9 to TRBJ1-2; TRBD1 might be the D (5 bases). Deletions cut 6 bases from V and 8 bases from J, with 20 bases between. CDR1 is SGDLS and CDR2 is YYNGEE in the germline V gene. This CDR3 has 14 amino acids. Here the CDR3 reads CASNPGRPKGGYTF. CDR3 coding DNA: TGTGCCAGCAATCCAGGGAGGCCCAAGGGCGGCTACACCTTC.

This chain connects TRBV5-4 to TRBJ2-7, with 10 positions matching TRBD1. CDR3 size: 13 residues. The J segment lost 5 bases and the V segment lost 4 bases, leaving 3 bases of the junction unmatched. Per germline, CDR1 SGHNT and CDR2 YYREEE (reference sequence). The CDR3 protein is CASSLTGGNEQYF. DNA of the CDR3: TGTGCCAGCAGCCTGACAGGGGGCAACGAGCAGTACTTC. Using reference TRBV5-4 and TRBJ2-7 for the parts outside the CDR3, the full variable domain is ETGVTQSPTHLIKTRGQQVTLRCSSQSGHNTVSWYQQALGQGPQFIFQYYREEENGRGNFPPRFSGLQFPNYSSELNVNALELDDSALYLCASSLTGGNEQYFGPGTRLTVT.

This chain joins TRBV18 and TRBJ1-5; tentative D call: TRBD1 (5 bases). The V gene lost 3 bases and the J gene lost 2 bases, with 11 bases spanning the gap. The CDR3 consists of 15 residues. The germline V gene encodes CDR1 KGHSH and CDR2 LQKENI. CDR3: CASSPSGTGNQPQHF. DNA for the CDR3: TGTGCCAGCTCACCGTCCGGGACGGGCAATCAGCCCCAGCATTTT.

This clone came up once. The chain recombines TRBV10-3 with TRBJ2-1, with TRBD1 matching 8 bases. J lost 8 bases, V lost 7 bases, and 7 bases had no gene match. The germline CDR1 and CDR2 sequences are ENHRY and SYGVKD. The CDR3 consists of 13 residues. The DNA of the CDR3 is TGTGCCATCAAAAGAATGACAGGGGATGAGCAGTTCTTC. It yields the protein CAIKRMTGDEQFF.

This clone was counted between two and nine times. The chain is built from TRBV15 and TRBJ1-6; the match to TRBD1 covers 12 bases. The V gene's germline CDR1 is LNHNV and CDR2 YYDKDF (reference sequence). The CDR3 is 18 residues long. Germline trimming cut 4 bases from V and 7 bases from J; bases unmatched to any gene: 11. For the CDR3, the DNA is TGTGCCACCAGCACGGGACAGGGGGCGCGTGTATACAATTCACCCCTCCACTTT. This sequence encodes CATSTGQGARVYNSPLHF.

This clone was picked up one time. V gene TRBV6-5 combines with J gene TRBJ2-7, with TRBD1 matching 7 bases. The junction had 10 bases not matched to a gene; V was cut back by 8 bases and J by 6 bases. The CDR3 spans 13 residues. CDR1 is MNHEY, CDR2 SVGAGI, per germline. As DNA, the CDR3 is TGTGCCAGCGACCGGACAGGCGGTGCCGAGCAGTACTTC. Residues: CASDRTGGAEQYF.

In its sample, this clone was seen a few times. This chain connects TRBV29-1 to TRBJ2-7; unclear D gene. Germline V gene data show CDR1 as SQVTM and CDR2 as ANQGSEA. V lost 6 bases and J 3 bases, leaving 24 bases between the germline ends. The CDR3 is 16 amino acids. The CDR3 loop is CSVHPPLENAIYEQYF. Here the CDR3 DNA reads TGCAGCGTCCACCCCCCCCTAGAAAACGCAATCTACGAGCAGTACTTC.

The chain is built from TRBV5-5 and TRBJ2-7; 8 positions agree with TRBD1. The CDR3 is made up of 15 amino acids. The V gene's germline CDR1 is SGHKS and CDR2 YYEKEE (reference sequence). Losses at the gene ends were 4 bases for V and 3 bases for J; bases not matched to a gene: 9. CDR3 loop: CASSGRQGRDYEQYF. CDR3 bases: TGTGCCAGCAGCGGAAGACAGGGGCGCGACTACGAGCAGTACTTC.

This chain uses TRBV3-1 (or the pseudogene TRBV3-2) with TRBJ2-1; 11 nucleotides agree with TRBD2. V was pared by 4 bases and J by 4 bases, with 3 bases of the junction left unmatched. The CDR3 sequence is 15 residues long. Germline V CDR1 and CDR2: LGHDT, YNNKEL (reference sequence). CDR3 protein: CASSRGLAGYNEQFF. CDR3 bases: TGTGCCAGCAGCCGCGGACTAGCGGGTTACAATGAGCAGTTCTTC.

V is TRBV18 and J is TRBJ2-1; tentatively, D is TRBD1 (6 bases). Between the trimmed V and J ends, which lost 3 bases and 2 bases, there was a span of 14 bases. The CDR3 sequence is 16 residues long. Germline V gene lookup returns CDR1 KGHSH and CDR2 LQKENI. CDR3 loop: CASSPVTGNPYNEQFF. CDR3 nucleotide sequence: TGTGCCAGCTCACCGGTAACAGGGAACCCCTACAATGAGCAGTTCTTC.

This sequence joins TRBV5-6 and TRBJ2-7; D gene ambiguous. This CDR3 is built from 13 residues. Germline V gene data show CDR1 as SGHDT and CDR2 as YYEEEE. The V end was cut by 4 bases, the J end by 2 bases, with 10 bases between. CDR3 DNA sequence: TGTGCCAGCAGCCTGGAACCAACCTACGAGCAGTACTTC. It yields the protein CASSLEPTYEQYF.

The CDR3 nucleotides read TGTGCCAGCTCACCACAGGGTCGGGGTGAAAAACTGTTTTTT. Translated, it gives CASSPQGRGEKLFF. The chain is built from TRBV18 and TRBJ1-4; D is undetermined. Trimming cost V 1 base and J 7 bases, with 10 bases left between them. Germline CDR1 reads KGHSH; CDR2 reads LQKENI. The CDR3 covers 14 residues.

The gene calls are TRBV4-2 and TRBJ1-2; D may be TRBD1 (5 bases). Per germline, CDR1 LGHNA and CDR2 YNFKEQ. The V end was cut by 0 bases, the J end by 8 bases, with 13 bases between. The CDR3 contains 14 residues. The DNA for the CDR3 is TGTGCCAGCAGCCAAGAACGGGGCCCCTTGGGCTACACCTTC. It is translated as CASSQERGPLGYTF.

The genes are TRBV24-1 and TRBJ2-7; TRBD1 aligns across 8 bases. Germline V gene sequence: CDR1 KGHDR, CDR2 SFDVKD. CDR3 length: 12 amino acids. V was pared by 2 bases and J by 12 bases, with 5 bases of the junction left unmatched. The CDR3 region has the DNA TGTGCCACCAGTGATTGGACAGGGCAATGGTACTTC. Translation: CATSDWTGQWYF.

The J gene is TRBJ2-7, the V gene TRBV7-9; 8 bases are a match to TRBD2. The CDR3 extends over 15 amino acids. Germline CDR1 SEHNR, CDR2 FQNEAQ (reference sequence). The J segment lost 6 bases and the V segment lost 4 bases, leaving 11 bases of the junction unmatched. CDR3 in DNA: TGTGCCAGCAGCTACCCGGGGGGGAGTTATCGCGAGCAGTACTTC. Its translation: CASSYPGGSYREQYF. Looking up the rest from reference TRBV7-9 and TRBJ2-7 gives the full variable domain: DTGVSQNPRHKITKRGQNVTFRCDPISEHNRLYWYRQTLGQGPEFLTYFQNEAQLEKSRLLSDRFSAERPKGSFSTLEIQRTEQGDSAMYLCASSYPGGSYREQYFGPGTRLTVT.

The sample holds one count of this clone. The genes are TRBV7-8 and TRBJ2-5; no firm D call. V lost 3 bases and J lost 4, with 15 bases in between. Per germline, CDR1 SGHVS and CDR2 FQNEAQ. CDR3 length: 15 residues. CDR3 protein: CASSFAELPGETQYF. The CDR3 DNA follows: TGTGCCAGCAGCTTTGCGGAGCTGCCGGGAGAGACCCAGTACTTC.